This section outlines one T cell receptor beta chain sequence together with its context. Its antigen is unidentified. Some clones are missing from TCRdb's copy, which holds only in-frame ones; the method was immunoSEQ multiplex PCR. The table records over 11,000 clones, around three quarters of them present only once. The source of the sample is a study of immune evolution from preneoplasia to lung adenocarcinoma. Notes on the study in general: KRAS-mutant nodules had the highest T cell clonality. Later-stage lesions seemingly showed higher T cell density and diversity than normal lung. From normal lung to invasive adenocarcinoma, top clone frequencies appeared to decrease.

The CDR3 runs to 17 residues. J lost 3 bases, V lost 5 bases, and 7 bases had no gene match. Germline V CDR1 and CDR2: LNHDA, SQIVND (reference sequence). Premalignant or tumor cells were enriched by macro-dissection after pathologic assessment. The rearrangement uses TRBV19 and TRBJ2-3; 14 bases fit TRBD2. Material: FFPE minimally invasive lung adenocarcinoma tissue. This receptor was taken from a person aged 65 to 85 with lung adenocarcinoma. The CDR3 here is CASSLTSGRVLTDTQYF. The CDR3 nucleotides are TGTGCCAGTAGTTTGACTAGCGGGAGGGTACTTACAGATACGCAGTATTTT.